This paragraph reports one T cell receptor beta chain. This clone was detected once. This receptor's antigen is unknown. The input lacks base qualities; no much larger clone sits a single base away. TCRbeta CDR3 regions were amplified from genomic DNA using the immunoSEQ Assay, a bias-controlled multiplex PCR. Per the original workflow: Within the assay, amplification of reference gene primers was used to estimate how many nucleated cells each sample contained. Sequence reads were collapsed and filtered to measure the absolute abundance of every unique TCRbeta CDR3 rearrangement. For each sample, productive Simpson clonality was calculated as the square root of Simpson's diversity index over productive rearrangements. This is the immuneACCESS table as TCRdb keeps it, with only in-frame sequences that have V and J called. A part of the clones is gone; compared with another copy, unresolved V genes explain less than half, and the rest is unexplained. V, J and clone size were drawn from that table, and D and trimming were deduced from the DNA. The sample table lists 250,000 to 300,000 clones, roughly 80% of them with a count of one. The ten largest clones represent approximately 4.5% of the sample.

This entry belongs to a study of blood T cell repertoires in COVID-19 (TCRdb year 2020). Background on the whole study: Samples from collaborators originated in the United States, Italy and Spain and spanned both the acute and convalescent phases of COVID-19. Nearly every sample came with metadata listing a de-identified subject ID, COVID-19 status, age in years and sex. Where HLA class I and class II types were available, the types were taken from metadata supplied by the sample provider, not from assay-based typing. Samples came from the ongoing ImmuneRACE study (first 160 participants) plus 1,254 subjects from 6 global collaborators. The prospective study material was composed of cDNA or gDNA derived from T cells, B-cell-depleted T cells, or PBMCs. Deeply sampled blood TCRbeta repertoires from subjects exposed to, actively infected with, or recovered from COVID-19 were included in the dataset. The repertoires were released in a freely available public database meant as a resource for research on the immune response to SARS-CoV-2. General conclusions and limits of the study: How much clinical and demographic metadata was included differed by source and by participant, and the metadata was provided uncurated.

Participants in the prospective study were enrolled through a virtual design, were aged roughly 18 to 90 years, and lived in 24 United States geographic areas. Cohort assignment in the prospective study relied on participant-reported clinical history from a screening survey and a study questionnaire. Each participant in the prospective study had whole blood, serum and a nasopharyngeal or oropharyngeal swab collected by mobile phlebotomists. Additional blood draws and questionnaires over an approximately 2-month period could optionally be provided by prospective study participants. Before DNA extraction, prospective study blood samples were shipped either frozen or at room temperature. CDR1 and CDR2, looked up from the germline V gene (reference sequence), are LNHDA and SQIVND. From the cysteine through the phenylalanine, the CDR3 covers 14 amino acids. Only the CDR3 DNA is retained, 42 bases long and in frame from the first base. Trimmed from V: 6 bases; trimmed from J: 2 bases; junction bases lacking a gene match: 6.

The sequence is built from TRBV19 and TRBJ1-2; 7 central nucleotides agree with TRBD1. Sequenced material: PBMCs or T cells enriched from blood (not recorded which). The TCR was taken from a man aged 25 to 45 with acute COVID-19. The nucleotides read TGTGCCAGTAGGGTAGGGACAGCCAACTATGGCTACACCTTC. Its protein product is CASRVGTANYGYTF.